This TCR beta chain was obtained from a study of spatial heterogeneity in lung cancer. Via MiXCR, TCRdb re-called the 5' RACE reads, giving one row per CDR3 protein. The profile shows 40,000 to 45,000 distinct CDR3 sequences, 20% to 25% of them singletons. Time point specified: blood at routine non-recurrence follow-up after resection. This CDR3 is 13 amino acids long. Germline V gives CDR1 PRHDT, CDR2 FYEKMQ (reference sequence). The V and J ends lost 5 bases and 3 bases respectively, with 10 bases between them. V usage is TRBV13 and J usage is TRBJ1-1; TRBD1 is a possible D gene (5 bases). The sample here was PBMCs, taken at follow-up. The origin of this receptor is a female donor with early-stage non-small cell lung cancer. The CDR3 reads CASSRARDTEAFF. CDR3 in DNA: TGTGCCAGCAGCCGGGCCAGGGACACTGAAGCTTTCTTT.